Here is one T cell receptor (beta chain) with its context. The data belong to a study of T cell changes during pregnancy in multiple sclerosis. The CDR3 has 17 residues. The germline V gene has CDR1 KGHSH and CDR2 LQKENI. V was clipped by 1 base and J by 5 bases; unmatched bases: 8. The assay was immunoSEQ multiplex PCR, and TCRdb's table has in-frame clones only and misses some. Here the sample spans around 50,000 clones, 92% being singletons. The input for sequencing was CD4+ T cells from peripheral blood mononuclear cells, taken in the second trimester of pregnancy. This receptor was identified in a female donor with multiple sclerosis, enrolled in a pregnancy study. V gene TRBV18 combines with J gene TRBJ2-2, with 9 positions matching TRBD1. The chain's CDR3 is CASSPRGQGERTGELFF. CDR3 DNA sequence: TGTGCCAGCTCACCACGGGGACAGGGTGAGCGGACCGGGGAGCTGTTTTTT.